The present T cell receptor beta chain was sequenced within a study of human T cells and chemical hapten exposure. Study details: Small pooled library volume differences chiefly drove per-sample TCR yield variation. Study-level results: TCRs whose frequency exceeded 1 in 1000 remained the same following DPC sensitization.

Total RNA came from unfractionated whole blood. The CDR3 is 15 amino acids. V lost 3 bases to trimming and J lost 4 bases, with 15 bases between them. In the library, unique molecular identifiers were attached to individual cDNA molecules. Using its own MiXCR run on the 5' RACE reads, TCRdb lists one record per CDR3 protein. The data show tens of thousands of distinct CDR3 sequences, under 10% seen once. This clonotype was seen many times. Its specificity is not known. The sequence derives from a male donor in good health. This chain connects TRBV12-3 or TRBV12-4 to TRBJ1-2; D gene ambiguous. CDR3 loop: CASSFGSSTSYGYTF. Written as DNA, the CDR3 is TGTGCCAGCAGTTTTGGTTCATCCACCTCCTATGGCTACACCTTC.